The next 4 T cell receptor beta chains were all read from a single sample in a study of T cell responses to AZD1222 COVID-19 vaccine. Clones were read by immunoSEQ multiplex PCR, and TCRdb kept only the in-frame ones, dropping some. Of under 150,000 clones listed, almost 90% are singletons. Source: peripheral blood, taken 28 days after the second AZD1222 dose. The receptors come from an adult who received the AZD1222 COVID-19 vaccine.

The CDR3 here is CASSLYPDGGSGNTIYF. The CDR3 coding sequence is TGTGCCAGCAGTTTATACCCGGACGGAGGCTCTGGAAACACCATATATTTT. The chain combines TRBV28 with TRBJ1-3; D is undetermined. V was cut by 1 base and J by 0 bases, with 13 bases left in between. Germline lookup yields CDR1 MDHEN and CDR2 SYDVKM. There are 17 residues in the CDR3. The whole variable domain, filled in from reference TRBV28 and TRBJ1-3, reads DVKVTQSSRYLVKRTGEKVFLECVQDMDHENMFWYRQDPGLGLRLIYFSYDVKMKEKGDIPEGYSVSREKKERFSLILESASTNQTSMYLCASSLYPDGGSGNTIYFGEGSWLTVV.

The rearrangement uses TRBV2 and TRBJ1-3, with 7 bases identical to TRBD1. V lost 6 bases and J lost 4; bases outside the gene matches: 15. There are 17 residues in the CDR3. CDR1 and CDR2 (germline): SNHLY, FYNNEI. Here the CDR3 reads CASSADPSGQRGNTIYF. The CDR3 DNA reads TGTGCCAGCAGCGCCGACCCCTCGGGACAGAGGGGAAACACCATATATTTT.

CDR3 sequence reads: CASNRATGELFF. Here the CDR3 DNA reads TGCGCCAGCAACCGAGCTACCGGGGAGCTGTTTTTT. The chain couples TRBV4-3 to TRBJ2-2; no definite D call. The V gene lost 7 bases and the J gene lost 5 bases, with 8 bases spanning the gap. CDR3 size: 12 residues. The V gene's germline CDR1 is LGHNA and CDR2 YSLEER.

CDR3 in DNA: TGTGCCAGTGCAACTAGCGGGGGGGACAATGAGCAGTTCTTC. Its protein is CASATSGGDNEQFF. This chain connects TRBV19 to TRBJ2-1; 13 bases map to TRBD2. CDR3 size: 14 residues. Germline loops: CDR1 LNHDA, CDR2 SQIVND (reference sequence). V shed 8 bases, J shed 5 bases, and the junction held 3 bases outside the gene matches.